The rows below give T cell receptor beta chains drawn from one sample of a study of cytomegalovirus exposure and HLA in healthy donors. Sequencing was performed with immunoSEQ multiplex PCR; in TCRdb, only in-frame clones are kept and a portion is missing. The sample carries some 97,000 clones, roughly four fifths recorded once. Sequencing was performed on PBMCs. The receptor set was obtained from a male donor in good health and CMV-seropositive. Both conserved end residues are part of each CDR3. Fields, in order: CDR3 protein, CDR3 DNA, D gene, J gene, V gene, clone size. A D gene is named only where the DNA matches it firmly. Clone size is given for some rows only: seen once, a few or many times, or a class if the clone is expanded.

CDR3: CASSSQTEQYF; DNA: TGTGCCAGCAGCTCTCAGACAGAGCAGTACTTC; D: -; J: TRBJ2-7; V: TRBV9; size: -
CDR3: CASGVGLADETQYF; DNA: TGTGCCAGCGGAGTGGGACTAGCTGACGAGACCCAGTACTTC; D: TRBD2; J: TRBJ2-5; V: TRBV7-2; size: -
CDR3: CASSQGQNQETQYF; DNA: TGTGCCAGCAGCCAGGGACAGAACCAAGAGACCCAGTACTTC; D: TRBD1; J: TRBJ2-5; V: TRBV5-5; size: -
CDR3: CASSLAGANYGYTF; DNA: TGTGCCAGCAGTTTGGCAGGGGCTAACTATGGCTACACCTTC; D: -; J: TRBJ1-2; V: TRBV27; size: few
CDR3: CASSPQGGTGELFF; DNA: TGTGCCAGCTCACCTCAAGGGGGCACCGGGGAGCTGTTTTTT; D: -; J: TRBJ2-2; V: TRBV18; size: -
CDR3: CASTLTGTWPRGEQFF; DNA: TGTGCCAGCACTCTGACCGGGACTTGGCCAAGGGGTGAGCAGTTCTTC; D: -; J: TRBJ2-1; V: TRBV2; size: -
CDR3: CASSGGAGTETQYF; DNA: TGTGCCAGCAGTGGAGGCGCGGGAACGGAGACCCAGTACTTC; D: -; J: TRBJ2-5; V: TRBV6-6; size: -
CDR3: CASRSGQGTNTEAFF; DNA: TGCGCCAGCAGAAGCGGACAGGGGACGAACACTGAAGCTTTCTTT; D: TRBD1; J: TRBJ1-1; V: TRBV4-1; size: -
CDR3: CAWERGGPTGANVLTF; DNA: TGTGCCTGGGAAAGGGGGGGACCTACTGGGGCCAACGTCCTGACTTTC; D: -; J: TRBJ2-6; V: TRBV30; size: once
CDR3: CSVGGYGSNQPQHF; DNA: TGCAGCGTTGGAGGGTATGGGAGCAATCAGCCCCAGCATTTT; D: -; J: TRBJ1-5; V: TRBV29-1; size: -
CDR3: CASSRGAAGGEDTQYF; DNA: TGCGCCAGCAGCCGGGGGGCCGCGGGGGGGGAAGATACGCAGTATTTT; D: TRBD2; J: TRBJ2-3; V: TRBV4-3; size: -
CDR3: CASSRLERSSKRSPLHF; DNA: TGTGCCAGCAGCCGCCTTGAAAGATCGTCCAAGAGGTCACCCCTCCACTTT; D: -; J: TRBJ1-6; V: TRBV16; size: -
CDR3: CASSLGQGSTNEKLFF; DNA: TGCGCCAGCAGCTTAGGGCAGGGTTCAACTAATGAAAAACTGTTTTTT; D: -; J: TRBJ1-4; V: TRBV5-1; size: -
CDR3: CASSLLSVNSPLHF; DNA: TGTGCCAGCAGTTTACTTTCAGTTAATTCACCCCTCCACTTT; D: -; J: TRBJ1-6; V: TRBV27; size: few
CDR3: CASSAYPGGDGGYTF; DNA: TGTGCCAGCAGCGCCTACCCAGGGGGCGACGGTGGCTACACCTTC; D: TRBD1; J: TRBJ1-2; V: TRBV9; size: once
CDR3: CAWSPPRTGRAFMGNQPQHF; DNA: TGTGCCTGGAGTCCCCCAAGGACGGGGAGGGCCTTTATGGGCAATCAGCCCCAGCATTTT; D: -; J: TRBJ1-5; V: TRBV30; size: -
CDR3: CASSLQGLTGNTIYF; DNA: TGTGCCAGCAGCCTACAGGGTTTAACTGGAAACACCATATATTTT; D: -; J: TRBJ1-3; V: TRBV7-9; size: -
CDR3: CASSFSANQETQYF; DNA: TGTGCCAGCAGTTTTTCAGCGAACCAAGAGACCCAGTACTTC; D: -; J: TRBJ2-5; V: TRBV27; size: -
CDR3: CASSPSGGRDGYTF; DNA: TGCGCCAGCAGCCCCTCGGGAGGGAGGGATGGCTACACCTTC; D: -; J: TRBJ1-2; V: TRBV4-3; size: -
CDR3: CAWSVAGPDTQYF; DNA: TGTGCCTGGAGTGTAGCGGGACCAGATACGCAGTATTTT; D: TRBD2; J: TRBJ2-3; V: TRBV30; size: -
CDR3: CASSLDSYNSPLHF; DNA: TGTGCTAGCAGCTTGGACAGCTATAATTCACCCCTCCACTTT; D: -; J: TRBJ1-6; V: TRBV7-7; size: -
CDR3: CASSLGTGSGNTIYF; DNA: TGCGCCAGCAGCTTGGGGACAGGGTCTGGAAACACCATATATTTT; D: TRBD1; J: TRBJ1-3; V: TRBV5-1; size: few
CDR3: CASSRPGRGNSPLHF; DNA: TGTGCCAGTAGTAGACCGGGACGGGGGAATTCACCCCTCCACTTT; D: -; J: TRBJ1-6; V: TRBV19; size: -
CDR3: CASSQRGGWYEQFF; DNA: TGTGCCAGTAGTCAGCGGGGGGGGTGGTATGAGCAGTTCTTC; D: TRBD2; J: TRBJ2-1; V: TRBV19; size: -
CDR3: CASSVGLAGETQYF; DNA: TGTGCCAGCAGTGTGGGGCTAGCGGGAGAGACCCAGTACTTC; D: TRBD2; J: TRBJ2-5; V: TRBV28; size: once
CDR3: CASSQFPGGVHEQYF; DNA: TGTGCCAGTAGCCAATTTCCGGGGGGGGTCCACGAGCAGTACTTC; D: TRBD2; J: TRBJ2-7; V: TRBV19; size: few
CDR3: CASKQGLAGAPRELFF; DNA: TGTGCCAGCAAGCAGGGTCTAGCGGGGGCCCCTAGGGAGCTGTTTTTT; D: TRBD2; J: TRBJ2-2; V: TRBV2; size: few
CDR3: CASSLGRSTDTQYF; DNA: TGTGCCAGCAGCTTAGGTCGGAGCACAGATACGCAGTATTTT; D: -; J: TRBJ2-3; V: TRBV11-3; size: -
CDR3: CAWVSGGWSSTDTQYF; DNA: TGTGCCTGGGTTAGCGGGGGGTGGTCGAGCACAGATACGCAGTATTTT; D: TRBD2; J: TRBJ2-3; V: TRBV30; size: -
CDR3: CANVDRVGYGYTF; DNA: TGTGCCAACGTAGACAGGGTTGGCTATGGCTACACCTTC; D: -; J: TRBJ1-2; V: TRBV21-1; size: -
CDR3: CASSPKRLAGGLETQYF; DNA: TGTGCCAGCAGCCCTAAGAGACTAGCGGGGGGGCTGGAGACCCAGTACTTC; D: TRBD2; J: TRBJ2-5; V: TRBV7-2; size: -
CDR3: CASSSGTLEKLFF; DNA: TGTGCCAGCAGTTCTGGGACTTTGGAAAAACTGTTTTTT; D: -; J: TRBJ1-4; V: TRBV28; size: -
CDR3: CASSLANRVNGYTF; DNA: TGCGCCAGCAGCTTGGCTAACAGGGTAAATGGCTACACCTTC; D: -; J: TRBJ1-2; V: TRBV5-1; size: -
CDR3: CASSQGLGAGGQETQYF; DNA: TGCGCCAGCAGCCAAGGGCTTGGGGCGGGGGGGCAAGAGACCCAGTACTTC; D: TRBD2; J: TRBJ2-5; V: TRBV4-3; size: -
CDR3: CASSLVSDSNQPQHF; DNA: TGTGCCAGCAGCTTAGTTAGCGATAGCAATCAGCCCCAGCATTTT; D: -; J: TRBJ1-5; V: TRBV7-9; size: -
CDR3: CAIADRKTGVGNQPQHF; DNA: TGTGCCATCGCCGATCGAAAGACAGGGGTGGGCAATCAGCCCCAGCATTTT; D: TRBD1; J: TRBJ1-5; V: TRBV10-3; size: few
CDR3: CSVVWENYGYTF; DNA: TGCAGCGTTGTATGGGAGAACTATGGCTACACCTTC; D: -; J: TRBJ1-2; V: TRBV29-1; size: -
CDR3: CASSQGDSSSYNEQFF; DNA: TGTGCCAGCAGCCAGGGCGACAGCAGCTCCTACAATGAGCAGTTCTTC; D: -; J: TRBJ2-1; V: TRBV4-2; size: once
CDR3: CASSSTENHNEQFF; DNA: TGTGCCAGCAGTTCGACAGAAAATCACAATGAGCAGTTCTTC; D: -; J: TRBJ2-1; V: TRBV28; size: -
CDR3: CASSTGRTGSSNSPLHF; DNA: TGCGCCAGCAGCACCGGCCGGACAGGGTCCTCCAATTCACCCCTCCACTTT; D: TRBD1; J: TRBJ1-6; V: TRBV5-1; size: -
CDR3: CASSLDSYNEQFF; DNA: TGTGCCAGCAGCTTAGATTCATACAATGAGCAGTTCTTC; D: -; J: TRBJ2-1; V: TRBV11-2; size: -
CDR3: CASSPLAGELFF; DNA: TGCGCCAGCAGCCCCCTTGCCGGGGAGCTGTTTTTT; D: -; J: TRBJ2-2; V: TRBV4-3; size: -
CDR3: CACLEQGFQYEQYF; DNA: TGTGCCTGTTTGGAACAGGGATTTCAATACGAGCAGTACTTC; D: -; J: TRBJ2-7; V: TRBV30; size: -
CDR3: CASTYRSGAYEQYF; DNA: TGTGCCAGCACCTACCGGTCAGGGGCCTACGAGCAGTACTTC; D: -; J: TRBJ2-7; V: TRBV5-8; size: few
CDR3: CASTYSPMNTEAFF; DNA: TGTGCCAGTACCTACAGTCCCATGAACACTGAAGCTTTCTTT; D: -; J: TRBJ1-1; V: TRBV19; size: -
CDR3: CASSATGTGSYGYTF; DNA: TGTGCCAGCAGTGCCACCGGGACAGGTTCCTATGGCTACACCTTC; D: TRBD1; J: TRBJ1-2; V: TRBV6-1; size: -
CDR3: CASSESDSQETQYF; DNA: TGCGCCAGCAGTGAGTCCGACAGTCAAGAGACCCAGTACTTC; D: -; J: TRBJ2-5; V: TRBV10-2; size: -
CDR3: CASSLDPGFAVQYF; DNA: TGTGCCAGCAGCTTAGACCCAGGGTTCGCCGTGCAGTACTTC; D: -; J: TRBJ2-7; V: TRBV7-2; size: -
CDR3: CASSQDARRETQYF; DNA: TGTGCCAGCAGCCAAGACGCTCGCAGGGAGACCCAGTACTTC; D: -; J: TRBJ2-5; V: TRBV4-2; size: -
CDR3: CASSYSSGYNEQFF; DNA: TGTGCCAGCAGTTACTCGTCAGGGTACAATGAGCAGTTCTTC; D: -; J: TRBJ2-1; V: TRBV6-6; size: many
CDR3: CATSRGGGTGSYEQYF; DNA: TGTGCCACCAGCAGAGGGGGCGGGACAGGGTCCTACGAGCAGTACTTC; D: TRBD1; J: TRBJ2-7; V: TRBV15; size: -
CDR3: CASSQGGGDTDTQYF; DNA: TGTGCCAGCAGCCAAGGCGGGGGAGATACAGATACGCAGTATTTT; D: TRBD2; J: TRBJ2-3; V: TRBV4-2; size: medium-sized
CDR3: CASSSLEGRGLSPLHF; DNA: TGTGCCAGCTCCTCTTTGGAGGGGCGCGGTCTTTCACCCCTCCACTTT; D: -; J: TRBJ1-6; V: TRBV18; size: -
CDR3: CASSQDRGGSEKLFF; DNA: TGCGCCAGCAGCCAAGATAGGGGGGGGAGTGAAAAACTGTTTTTT; D: -; J: TRBJ1-4; V: TRBV4-1; size: few
CDR3: CATRGGGNEQFF; DNA: TGTGCCACCAGGGGGGGAGGGAATGAGCAGTTCTTC; D: -; J: TRBJ2-1; V: TRBV10-3; size: -
CDR3: CASSPPSGGSNEQFF; DNA: TGTGCCAGCTCACCCCCGAGCGGGGGTTCCAATGAGCAGTTCTTC; D: TRBD2; J: TRBJ2-1; V: TRBV18; size: -
CDR3: CASRYGLGRDYNEQFF; DNA: TGTGCCAGCAGATACGGGCTGGGGAGAGATTATAATGAGCAGTTCTTC; D: -; J: TRBJ2-1; V: TRBV7-9; size: few
CDR3: CASSLMYSYEQYF; DNA: TGTGCCAGCAGCTTAATGTACTCCTACGAGCAGTACTTC; D: -; J: TRBJ2-7; V: TRBV5-4; size: many
CDR3: CASSPGKGYNEQFF; DNA: TGCGCCAGCAGCCCTGGAAAGGGGTACAATGAGCAGTTCTTC; D: -; J: TRBJ2-1; V: TRBV4-3; size: -
CDR3: CASRGRGGMNTEAFF; DNA: TGTGCCAGCCGGGGTAGGGGGGGGATGAACACTGAAGCTTTCTTT; D: -; J: TRBJ1-1; V: TRBV19; size: -